This entry describes one T cell receptor (beta chain). Its antigen is undetermined. Profiling relied on immunoSEQ multiplex PCR, and the TCRdb table lists in-frame clones only, not all of them. This table has 85,000 to 130,000 clones, 85% to 95% appearing once. CDR1 MNHEY and CDR2 SVGEGT come from the germline V gene. Trimming cost V 6 bases and J 0 bases, with 21 bases left between them. This CDR3 spans 17 amino acids. These data are taken from a study of T cell responses to AZD1222 COVID-19 vaccine. As for the study in general: Pooling covered second doses at about 4 or about 12 weeks. Study results and limitations: Baseline seropositives among AZD1222 recipients totaled only five to seven. In all cases, repertoires were sampled only after the peak T cell response.

The source material was peripheral blood, sampled on day 0 of AZD1222 vaccination. The V and J genes are TRBV6-2 or TRBV6-3 and TRBJ2-7; D unresolved. This TCR came from an adult in good health. CDR3 protein: CASRPLRPIHTSYEQYF. CDR3 DNA sequence: TGTGCCAGCAGACCTCTTCGACCGATCCACACCTCCTACGAGCAGTACTTC.